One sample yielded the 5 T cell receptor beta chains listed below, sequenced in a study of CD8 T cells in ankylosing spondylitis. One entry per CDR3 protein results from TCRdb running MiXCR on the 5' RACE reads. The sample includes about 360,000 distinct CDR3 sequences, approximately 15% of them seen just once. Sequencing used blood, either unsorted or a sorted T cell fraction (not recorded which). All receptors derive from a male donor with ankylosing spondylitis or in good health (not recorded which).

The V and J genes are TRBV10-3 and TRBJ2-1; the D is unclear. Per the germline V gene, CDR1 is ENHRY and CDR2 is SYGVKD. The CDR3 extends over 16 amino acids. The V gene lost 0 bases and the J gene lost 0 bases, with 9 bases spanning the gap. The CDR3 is CAISESDLCSYNEQFF. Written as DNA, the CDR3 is TGTGCCATCAGTGAGTCTGATCTGTGCTCCTACAATGAGCAGTTCTTC.

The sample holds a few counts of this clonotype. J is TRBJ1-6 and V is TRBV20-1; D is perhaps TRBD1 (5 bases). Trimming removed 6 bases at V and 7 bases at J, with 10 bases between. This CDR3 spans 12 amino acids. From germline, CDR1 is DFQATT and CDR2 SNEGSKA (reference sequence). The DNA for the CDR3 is TGCAGTGCAGGGGTCGGGAATTCACCCCTCCACTTT. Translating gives CSAGVGNSPLHF.

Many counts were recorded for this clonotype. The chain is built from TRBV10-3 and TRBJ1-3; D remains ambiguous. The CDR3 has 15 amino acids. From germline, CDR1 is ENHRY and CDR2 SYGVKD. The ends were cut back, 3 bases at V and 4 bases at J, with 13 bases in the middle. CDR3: CAISDRSGLGNTIYF. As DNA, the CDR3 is TGTGCCATCAGTGATAGATCCGGTCTCGGAAACACCATATATTTT.

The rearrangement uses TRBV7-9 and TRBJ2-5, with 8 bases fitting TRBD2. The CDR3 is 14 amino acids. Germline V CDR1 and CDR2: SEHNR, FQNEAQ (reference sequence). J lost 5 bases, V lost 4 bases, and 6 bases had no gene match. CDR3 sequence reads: CASSSGSSGETQYF. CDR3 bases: TGTGCCAGCAGCTCGGGGTCTAGCGGGGAGACCCAGTACTTC.

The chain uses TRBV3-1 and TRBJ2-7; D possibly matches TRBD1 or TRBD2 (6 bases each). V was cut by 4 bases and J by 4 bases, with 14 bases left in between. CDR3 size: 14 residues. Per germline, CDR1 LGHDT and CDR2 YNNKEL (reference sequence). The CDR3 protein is CASSRGAESYEQYF. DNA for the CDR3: TGTGCCAGCAGCCGGGGGGCGGAGAGTTACGAGCAGTACTTC.